This is a list of T cell receptor beta chains from one sample in a study of graft-versus-host responses after intestinal transplantation. Data came from immunoSEQ multiplex PCR; TCRdb stores just in-frame clones and leaves some out. In the table there are 65,000 to 85,000 clones, roughly 92% of which are singletons. The sample here was bone marrow, taken 734 days after intestinal transplantation. The receptors were sampled from a human patient who received an intestinal transplant, so some T cells may come from the graft donor. Each CDR3 is given with its conserved first and last residue. Fields, in order: D gene, clone size, V gene, CDR3 length, J gene, CDR3 DNA, CDR3 protein. D genes are given only for firm matches. The size field is filled for only some rows; it gives once, few, many or a size class.

-	once	TRBV9	13	TRBJ2-1	TGTGCCAGCAGCAATACTGGGGGCAATGAGCAGTTCTTC	CASSNTGGNEQFF
-	-	TRBV27	16	TRBJ1-5	TGTGCCAGCAGTTTCCTTCCGCCAGGGCGGCGACAGCCCCAGCATTTT	CASSFLPPGRRQPQHF
-	-	TRBV30	13	TRBJ1-6	TGTGCCTGGAGGTCGGGAGTGGTTTCACCCCTCCACTTT	CAWRSGVVSPLHF
-	-	TRBV7-2	11	TRBJ2-7	TGTGCCAGCAGCTCGAGGTACGAGCAGTACTTC	CASSSRYEQYF
-	-	TRBV6-5	11	TRBJ2-3	TGTGCCACCACAGGGCGGAATACGCAGTATTTT	CATTGRNTQYF
-	-	TRBV7-6	16	TRBJ1-1	TGTGCCAGCAGCTACTCCCTTGACAGGCTGAACACTGAAGCTTTCTTT	CASSYSLDRLNTEAFF
-	-	TRBV11-2	14	TRBJ1-1	TGTGCCAGCAGCTTAGGACAGTTGAACACTGAAGCTTTCTTT	CASSLGQLNTEAFF
TRBD2	-	TRBV18	14	TRBJ2-1	TGTGCCAGCTCACTGGGACTAGCGGACAATGAGCAGTTCTTC	CASSLGLADNEQFF
TRBD1	-	TRBV27	17	TRBJ2-4	TGTGCCAGCAGTTTATTGACAGGGCATAGTTTGGGTAACATTCAGTACTTC	CASSLLTGHSLGNIQYF
-	once	TRBV21-1	17	TRBJ2-3	TGTGCCAGCAGCAAAGAGGGACAGGGATCCTTCACAGATACGCAGTATTTT	CASSKEGQGSFTDTQYF
-	-	TRBV14	15	TRBJ2-7	TGTGCCAGCAGCCAAGGACGGGATCTCTCCTACGAGCAGTACTTC	CASSQGRDLSYEQYF
TRBD1	-	TRBV11-1	12	TRBJ2-1	TGTGCCAGCAGCTTAGAGACAGGGGAGCAGTTCTTC	CASSLETGEQFF
TRBD2	-	TRBV7-9	18	TRBJ2-7	TGTGCCAGCAGCTTACCTGCTGAGGGGACTAGCGGGACCTACGAGCAGTACTTC	CASSLPAEGTSGTYEQYF
-	-	TRBV5-1	10	TRBJ1-3	TGCGCCAGCAAGTCAAACACCATATATTTT	CASKSNTIYF
-	-	TRBV18	16	TRBJ2-5	TGTGCCAGCTCCCCGACTTTTGTACTGTCCCAAGAGACCCAGTACTTC	CASSPTFVLSQETQYF
-	-	TRBV13	13	TRBJ1-6	TGTGCCAGCAGCTTATCAGGGGCCACAACCCTCCACTTT	CASSLSGATTLHF
-	-	TRBV6-5	13	TRBJ2-1	TGTGCCAGCAGTAAGGACCCTGGGGATGAGCAGTTCTTC	CASSKDPGDEQFF
-	-	TRBV29-1	12	TRBJ2-2	TGCAGCGTTGAAACAGGGTCCGGGGAGCTGTTTTTT	CSVETGSGELFF
TRBD1	-	TRBV5-1	16	TRBJ1-1	TGCGCCAGCAGCCGCCGGACAGGGGGCACGGACACTGAAGCTTTCTTT	CASSRRTGGTDTEAFF
-	-	TRBV4-2	14	TRBJ1-1	TGTGCCAGCAGCTTGGCAGGTACCAACACTGAAGCTTTCTTT	CASSLAGTNTEAFF
-	-	TRBV11-2	12	TRBJ2-7	TGTGCCAGCAGCTCTACGATCTACGAGCAGTACTTC	CASSSTIYEQYF
-	-	TRBV2	13	TRBJ2-2	TGTGCCAGCAGTGAATGGGGGACCGGGGAGCTGTTTTTT	CASSEWGTGELFF
-	-	TRBV11-2	14	TRBJ2-1	TGTGCCAGCAGCTTAGCGATTGGGACAAATGAGCAGTTCTTC	CASSLAIGTNEQFF
TRBD2	-	TRBV25-1	15	TRBJ2-3	TGTGCCAGCAGCCGGACTAGCGGGCTGATAGATACGCAGTATTTT	CASSRTSGLIDTQYF
TRBD1	-	TRBV7-9	15	TRBJ2-5	TGTGCCAGCAGCTTGGCAAGACAGGGCATGGAGACCCAGTACTTC	CASSLARQGMETQYF
TRBD1	few	TRBV29-1	11	TRBJ2-1	TGCAGCGGTGACAGGGGCAATGAGCAGTTCTTC	CSGDRGNEQFF
TRBD2	-	TRBV5-6	16	TRBJ2-7	TGTGCCAGCAGCTTGGATGGCCTAGCGGTTTCACACGAGCAGTACTTC	CASSLDGLAVSHEQYF
-	-	TRBV29-1	14	TRBJ1-3	TGCAGCGTCGAGGGACGGAACTCTGGAAACACCATATATTTT	CSVEGRNSGNTIYF
-	-	TRBV20-1	11	TRBJ1-1	TGCAGTGCTGGACAGAACACTGAAGCTTTCTTT	CSAGQNTEAFF
TRBD1	-	TRBV6-6	15	TRBJ1-1	TGTGCCAGCAGTTACCGACAGGGAGGGAGCACTGAAGCTTTCTTT	CASSYRQGGSTEAFF
TRBD1	-	TRBV6-5	15	TRBJ1-2	TGTGCCAGCAGTTTGGGACTTGGGACAGGGGCCGGCTACACCTTC	CASSLGLGTGAGYTF
-	-	TRBV7-3	15	TRBJ1-6	TGTGCCAGCAGCTTAATGGGGGGGTTTAATTCACCCCTCCACTTT	CASSLMGGFNSPLHF
-	-	TRBV6-1	14	TRBJ1-4	TGTGCCAGCAGAAGGACTGATTACAATGAAAAACTGTTTTTT	CASRRTDYNEKLFF
TRBD2	-	TRBV4-1	14	TRBJ2-7	TGCGCCAGCAGCCAAACCGGGACTAGGTACGAGCAGTACTTC	CASSQTGTRYEQYF
TRBD2	-	TRBV6-1	15	TRBJ2-7	TGTGCCAGCAGTGAAGGGACTAGCGGCTCCTACGAGCAGTACTTC	CASSEGTSGSYEQYF
TRBD2	once	TRBV9	13	TRBJ2-1	TGTGCCAGCAGCCCGGGGGGGTCCGGTGAGCAGTTCTTC	CASSPGGSGEQFF
-	-	TRBV30	14	TRBJ2-3	TGTGCCTGGGGCACGTTCGGGGGCCGGGATACGCAGTATTTT	CAWGTFGGRDTQYF
-	-	TRBV30	13	TRBJ1-5	TGTGCCTGGAGCAAGGGGGGGAATCAGCCCCAGCATTTT	CAWSKGGNQPQHF
-	-	TRBV12-5	15	TRBJ2-1	TGTGCTAGTGGCATCGCGGGTTTAGCCTACAATGAGCAGTTCTTC	CASGIAGLAYNEQFF
-	-	TRBV10-2	11	TRBJ2-1	TGCGCCAGCGTCGGATACAATGAGCAGTTCTTC	CASVGYNEQFF
-	-	TRBV5-5	15	TRBJ2-5	TGTGCCAGCAGCTTGTGGGACGCTTACCAAGAGACCCAGTACTTC	CASSLWDAYQETQYF
-	-	TRBV7-9	13	TRBJ1-6	TGTGCCAGCAGTTCGGGACTGAATTCACCCCTCCACTTT	CASSSGLNSPLHF
-	-	TRBV6-1	16	TRBJ1-5	TGTGCCAGCAGTGAATTGCGGTTGAATAGCAATCAGCCCCAGCATTTT	CASSELRLNSNQPQHF
-	-	TRBV2	16	TRBJ1-4	TGTGCCAGCAGTGAACCCCTAGGAAGTCGAAATGAAAAACTGTTTTTT	CASSEPLGSRNEKLFF
TRBD2	-	TRBV28	17	TRBJ2-1	TGTGCCAGCAGTTCAAGCGGGAGGGCAGGCATTTACAATGAGCAGTTCTTC	CASSSSGRAGIYNEQFF
-	-	TRBV13	12	TRBJ2-1	TGTGCCAGCAGCTCGGAGCACAATGAGCAGTTCTTC	CASSSEHNEQFF
-	-	TRBV7-6	22	TRBJ1-6	TGTGCCAGCAGCCCTTTACAAATTGGGAGACACATGGGAGGGAAGGTTAATTCACCCCTCCACTTT	CASSPLQIGRHMGGKVNSPLHF
-	-	TRBV28	13	TRBJ1-5	TGTGCCAGCAGTTTCTCTAGCAATCAGCCCCAGCATTTT	CASSFSSNQPQHF
TRBD1	-	TRBV5-4	18	TRBJ1-3	TGTGCCAGCAGCTTCGGACAGGGACGGTTAAGGTCTGGAAACACCATATATTTT	CASSFGQGRLRSGNTIYF
-	-	TRBV6-1	14	TRBJ1-5	TGTGCCAGCAGTGGTGGACAACAAAATCAGCCCCAGCATTTT	CASSGGQQNQPQHF
-	-	TRBV6-4	12	TRBJ2-7	TGTGACTTCCTGAATGTAGTGTGGGAGCAGTACTTC	CDFLNVVWEQYF
-	-	TRBV7-6	15	TRBJ1-6	TGTGCCAGCAGATCCGACAGTTCCTATAATTCACCCCTCCACTTT	CASRSDSSYNSPLHF